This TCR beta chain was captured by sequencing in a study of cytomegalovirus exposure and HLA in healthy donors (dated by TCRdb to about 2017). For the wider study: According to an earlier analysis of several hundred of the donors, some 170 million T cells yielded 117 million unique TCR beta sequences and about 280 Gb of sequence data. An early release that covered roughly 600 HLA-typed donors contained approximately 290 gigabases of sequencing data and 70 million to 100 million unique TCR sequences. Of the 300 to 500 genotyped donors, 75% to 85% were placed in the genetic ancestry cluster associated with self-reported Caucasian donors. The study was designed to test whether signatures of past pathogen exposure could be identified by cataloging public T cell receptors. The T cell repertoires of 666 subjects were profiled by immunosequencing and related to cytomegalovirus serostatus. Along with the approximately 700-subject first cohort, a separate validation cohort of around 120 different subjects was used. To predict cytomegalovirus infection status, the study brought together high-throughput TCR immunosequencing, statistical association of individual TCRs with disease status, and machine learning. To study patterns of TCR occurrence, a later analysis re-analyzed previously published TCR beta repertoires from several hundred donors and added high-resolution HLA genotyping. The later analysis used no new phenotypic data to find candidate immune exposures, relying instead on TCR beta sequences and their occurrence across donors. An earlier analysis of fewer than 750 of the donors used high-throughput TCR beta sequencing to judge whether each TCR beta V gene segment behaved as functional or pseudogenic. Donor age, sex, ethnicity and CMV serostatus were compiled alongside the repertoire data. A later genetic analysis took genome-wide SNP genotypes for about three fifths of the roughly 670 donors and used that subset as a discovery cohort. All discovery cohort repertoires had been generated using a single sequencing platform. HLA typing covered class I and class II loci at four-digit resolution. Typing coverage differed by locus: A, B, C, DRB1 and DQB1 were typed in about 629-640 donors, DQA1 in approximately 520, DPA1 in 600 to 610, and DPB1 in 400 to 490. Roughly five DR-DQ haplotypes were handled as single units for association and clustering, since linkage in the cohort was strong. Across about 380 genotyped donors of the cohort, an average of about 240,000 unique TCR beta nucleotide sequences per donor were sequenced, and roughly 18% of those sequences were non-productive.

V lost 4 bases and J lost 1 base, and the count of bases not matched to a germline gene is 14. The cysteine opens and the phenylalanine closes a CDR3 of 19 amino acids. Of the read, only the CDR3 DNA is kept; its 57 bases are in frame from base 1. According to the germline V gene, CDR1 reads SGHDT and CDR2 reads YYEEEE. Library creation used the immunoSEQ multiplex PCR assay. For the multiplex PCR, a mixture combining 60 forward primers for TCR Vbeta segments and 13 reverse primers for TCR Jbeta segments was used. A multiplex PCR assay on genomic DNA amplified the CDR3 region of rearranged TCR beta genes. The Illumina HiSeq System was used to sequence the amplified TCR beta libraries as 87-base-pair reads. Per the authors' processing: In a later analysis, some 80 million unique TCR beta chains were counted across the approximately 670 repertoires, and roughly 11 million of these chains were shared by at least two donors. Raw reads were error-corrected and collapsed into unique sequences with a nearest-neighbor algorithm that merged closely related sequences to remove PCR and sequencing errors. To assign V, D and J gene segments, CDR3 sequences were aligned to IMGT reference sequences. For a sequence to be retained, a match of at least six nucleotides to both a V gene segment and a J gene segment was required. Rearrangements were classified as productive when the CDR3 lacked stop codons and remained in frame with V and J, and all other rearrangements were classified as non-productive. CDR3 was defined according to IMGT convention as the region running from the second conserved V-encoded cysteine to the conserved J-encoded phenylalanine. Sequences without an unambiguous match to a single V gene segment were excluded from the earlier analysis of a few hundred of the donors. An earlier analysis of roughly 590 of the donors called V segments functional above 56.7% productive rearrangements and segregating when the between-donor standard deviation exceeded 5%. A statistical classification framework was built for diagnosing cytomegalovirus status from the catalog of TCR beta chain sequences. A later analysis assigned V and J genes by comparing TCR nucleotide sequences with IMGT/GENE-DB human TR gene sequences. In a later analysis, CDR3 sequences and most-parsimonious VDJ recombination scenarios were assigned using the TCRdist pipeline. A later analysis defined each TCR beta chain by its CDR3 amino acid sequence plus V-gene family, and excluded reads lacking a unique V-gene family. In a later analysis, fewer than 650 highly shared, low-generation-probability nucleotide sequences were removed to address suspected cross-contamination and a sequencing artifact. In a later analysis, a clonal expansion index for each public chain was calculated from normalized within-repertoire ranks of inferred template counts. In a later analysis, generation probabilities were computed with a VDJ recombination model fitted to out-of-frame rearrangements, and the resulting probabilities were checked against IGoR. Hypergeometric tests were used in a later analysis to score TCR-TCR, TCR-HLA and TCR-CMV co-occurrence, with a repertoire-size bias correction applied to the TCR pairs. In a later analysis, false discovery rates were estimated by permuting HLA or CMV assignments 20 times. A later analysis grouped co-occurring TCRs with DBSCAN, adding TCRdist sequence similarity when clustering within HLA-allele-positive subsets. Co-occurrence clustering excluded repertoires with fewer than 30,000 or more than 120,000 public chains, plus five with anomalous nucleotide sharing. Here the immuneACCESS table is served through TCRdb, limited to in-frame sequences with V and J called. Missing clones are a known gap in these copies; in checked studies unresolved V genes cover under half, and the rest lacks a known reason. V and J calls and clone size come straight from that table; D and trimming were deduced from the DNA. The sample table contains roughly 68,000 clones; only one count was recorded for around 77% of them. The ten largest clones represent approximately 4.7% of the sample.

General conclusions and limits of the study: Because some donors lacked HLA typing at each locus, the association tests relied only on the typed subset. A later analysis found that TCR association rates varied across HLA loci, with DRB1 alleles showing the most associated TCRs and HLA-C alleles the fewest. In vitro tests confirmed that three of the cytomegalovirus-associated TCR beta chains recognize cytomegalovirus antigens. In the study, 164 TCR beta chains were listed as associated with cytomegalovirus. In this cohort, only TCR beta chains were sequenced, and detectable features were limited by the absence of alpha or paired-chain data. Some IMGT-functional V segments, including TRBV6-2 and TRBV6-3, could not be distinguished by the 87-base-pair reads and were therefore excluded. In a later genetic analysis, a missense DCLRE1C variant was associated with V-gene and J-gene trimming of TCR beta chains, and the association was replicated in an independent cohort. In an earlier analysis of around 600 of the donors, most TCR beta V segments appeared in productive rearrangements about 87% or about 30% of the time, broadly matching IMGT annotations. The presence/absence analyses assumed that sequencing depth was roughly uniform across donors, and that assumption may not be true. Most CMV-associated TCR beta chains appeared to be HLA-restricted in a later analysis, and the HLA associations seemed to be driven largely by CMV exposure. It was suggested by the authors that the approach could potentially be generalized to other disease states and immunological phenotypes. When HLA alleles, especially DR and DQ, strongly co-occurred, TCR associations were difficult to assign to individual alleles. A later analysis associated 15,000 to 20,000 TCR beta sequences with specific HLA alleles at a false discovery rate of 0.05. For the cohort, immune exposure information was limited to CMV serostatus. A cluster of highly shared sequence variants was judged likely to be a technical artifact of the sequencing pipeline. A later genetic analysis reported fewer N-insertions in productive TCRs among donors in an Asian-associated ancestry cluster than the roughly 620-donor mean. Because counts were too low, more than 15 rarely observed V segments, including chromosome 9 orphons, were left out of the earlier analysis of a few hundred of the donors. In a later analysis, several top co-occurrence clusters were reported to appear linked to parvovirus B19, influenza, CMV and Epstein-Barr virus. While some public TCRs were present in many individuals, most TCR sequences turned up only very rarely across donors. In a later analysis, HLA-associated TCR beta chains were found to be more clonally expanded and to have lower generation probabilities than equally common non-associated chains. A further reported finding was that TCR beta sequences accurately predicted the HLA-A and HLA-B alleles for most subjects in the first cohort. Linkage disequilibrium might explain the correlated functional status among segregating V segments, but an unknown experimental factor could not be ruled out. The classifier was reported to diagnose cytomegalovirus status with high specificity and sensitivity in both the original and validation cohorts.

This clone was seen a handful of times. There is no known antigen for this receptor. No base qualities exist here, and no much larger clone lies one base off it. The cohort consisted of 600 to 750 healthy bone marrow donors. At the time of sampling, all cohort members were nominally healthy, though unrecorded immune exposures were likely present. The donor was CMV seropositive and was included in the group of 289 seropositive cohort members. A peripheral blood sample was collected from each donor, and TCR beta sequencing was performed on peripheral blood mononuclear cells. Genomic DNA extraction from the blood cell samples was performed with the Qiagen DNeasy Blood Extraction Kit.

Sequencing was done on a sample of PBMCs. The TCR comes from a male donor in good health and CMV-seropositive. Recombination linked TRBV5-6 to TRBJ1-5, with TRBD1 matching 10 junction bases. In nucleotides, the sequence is TGTGCCAGCAGCGGGGAACGACAGGGGGCCGGGTTAAGCAATCAGCCCCAGCATTTT. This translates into CASSGERQGAGLSNQPQHF.